Below, one T cell receptor (beta chain) is given with its context. After removal of 7 bases from V and 2 bases from J, the junction contained 5 bases not matched to a gene. Germline assignment: CDR1 SGHAT and CDR2 FQNNGV. The CDR3 has 14 residues. Here immunoSEQ multiplex PCR was the method, and the copy in TCRdb shows in-frame clones only, minus some. Here the sample spans more than 65,000 clones, roughly 89% being singletons. This entry belongs to a study of blood T cell repertoires in COVID-19. The receptor was isolated from a man aged 55-75 years with acute or convalescent COVID-19. The chain is built from TRBV11-2 and TRBJ1-3; 7 bases fit TRBD1. Sequencing used peripheral blood. In nucleotides, the CDR3 is TGTGCCAGCACCTTCGGGACAGCTGGAAACACCATATATTTT. Encoded protein: CASTFGTAGNTIYF. Combining the CDR3 with reference TRBV11-2 and TRBJ1-3 gives the whole variable domain EAGVAQSPRYKIIEKRQSVAFWCNPISGHATLYWYQQILGQGPKLLIQFQNNGVVDDSQLPKDRFSAERLKGVDSTLKIQPAKLEDSAVYLCASTFGTAGNTIYFGEGSWLTVV.